The entry that follows covers one TCR beta chain sequence. A read error may produce the germline difference seen at one junction end. The data derive from a study of blood T cell repertoires in COVID-19. Looking at the study overall: Italy, Spain and the United States were the sources of the convalescent and acute COVID-19 samples.

The CDR3 consists of 11 residues. Authors' processing steps: Researchers report that nucleated cell counts were estimated from reference gene primer amplification. Method: immunoSEQ multiplex PCR; TCRdb's copy keeps in-frame clones and lacks some. V and J calls and clone size are as listed in that table; D and trimming were resolved from the DNA. The table includes about 380,000 clones, 85% to 90% detected once. All enrollees were about 18 to 100 years old and from 20 to 25 US areas. Recovery meant two consecutive negative NP/OP PCR tests, professional clearance, or resolved symptoms. The V call is TRBV12-3 or TRBV12-4, the J call TRBJ2-7; D gene uncertain. Sequencing input: PBMCs or T cells enriched from blood (not recorded which). This TCR derives from a woman under 30 who had recovered from COVID-19. The CDR3 protein is CASSFSHEQYF. The DNA for the CDR3 is TGTGCCAGCAGTTTCTCCCACGAGCAGTACTTC.